These T cell receptor beta chains were read from a single sample in a study of CD8+CD57+ T cells in acquired aplastic anemia. TCRdb reanalysed the reads using MiXCR and keeps one entry per CDR3 protein. The sample contains roughly 160,000 distinct CDR3 sequences, around half of which appear only once. The sequenced sample was sorted CD4+, CD8+, or CD8+CD57+ T cells (not recorded which) from PBMCs. The origin of the receptors is a human donor with aplastic anemia. Each CDR3 is given with its conserved first and last residue. A D gene is named only where the DNA matches it firmly. A row's size may be missing; if present it is once, few, many or a size class.

DNA: TGTGCCAGTACCACCCTGAGGGCAACTAGGACCAATGAAGCTTTCTTT
CDR3: CASTTLRATRTNEAFF
J: TRBJ1-1
D: .
size: many
V: TRBV19

DNA: TGTGCCAGCAAAGAAGCGACGGGACTACAAACGCAGTATTTT
CDR3: CASKEATGLQTQYF
J: TRBJ2-3
D: TRBD2
size: few
V: TRBV6-1

DNA: TGTGCCAGTAGTCCTGACAGGGCTGGTGGGCTGTTTTTT
CDR3: CASSPDRAGGLFF
J: TRBJ2-2
D: TRBD1
size: .
V: TRBV19

DNA: TGCGCCAGCAGCTCCGCTGGAAGGAACACTGAAGCTTTCTTT
CDR3: CASSSAGRNTEAFF
J: TRBJ1-1
D: .
size: many
V: TRBV5-1

DNA: TGTGCCAGCACTAACGCGCCCCTGAGGTCACCCCTCCACTTT
CDR3: CASTNAPLRSPLHF
J: TRBJ1-6
D: .
size: .
V: TRBV2

DNA: TGCGCCAGCAGCTTGGCTGGGGTAGGCTCCTACAATGAGCAGTTCTTC
CDR3: CASSLAGVGSYNEQFF
J: TRBJ2-1
D: .
size: many
V: TRBV5-1

DNA: TGTGCCAGTAGTGACCGACAGGGTCACCATCAGCCCCAGCATTTT
CDR3: CASSDRQGHHQPQHF
J: TRBJ1-5
D: TRBD1
size: .
V: TRBV19

DNA: TGTAGTGGCGGGAACGGGCCCAGCGGGGAGCAGTACTTC
CDR3: CSGGNGPSGEQYF
J: TRBJ2-7
D: .
size: few
V: TRBV20-1

DNA: TGTGCCAGCAGCTTATCCACAGATCAGCCCCAGCATTTT
CDR3: CASSLSTDQPQHF
J: TRBJ1-5
D: .
size: few
V: TRBV7-2

DNA: TGCGCCAGCAGCCTGCTACAGGGAGGTAAGACTGAAGCTTTCTTT
CDR3: CASSLLQGGKTEAFF
J: TRBJ1-1
D: .
size: .
V: TRBV4-3

DNA: TGTGCCACCAGCAGGGATAGGGGACAGGGCCACGAGCAGTACTTC
CDR3: CATSRDRGQGHEQYF
J: TRBJ2-7
D: TRBD1
size: many
V: TRBV15

DNA: TGTGCCAGCAGCTTAGCGGACAAGGACTATGGCTACACCTTC
CDR3: CASSLADKDYGYTF
J: TRBJ1-2
D: .
size: .
V: TRBV7-9

DNA: TGTGCCAGCAGTGAACTGTCTGGGGCCAACGTCCTGACTTTC
CDR3: CASSELSGANVLTF
J: TRBJ2-6
D: .
size: .
V: TRBV6-1

DNA: TGCAGTGCTAGTGAGGCAGGGAGCTCCTACGAGCAGTACTTC
CDR3: CSASEAGSSYEQYF
J: TRBJ2-7
D: .
size: many
V: TRBV20-1

DNA: TGTGCCAGCAGAACCGGGACAGGGACCAACGAGCAGTACTTC
CDR3: CASRTGTGTNEQYF
J: TRBJ2-7
D: TRBD1
size: many
V: TRBV12-3/TRBV12-4

DNA: TGCAGCGTTGAAGATCAAGGGGATACGCAGTATTTT
CDR3: CSVEDQGDTQYF
J: TRBJ2-3
D: .
size: .
V: TRBV29-1

DNA: TGTGCCAGCAGTTCACCACCGGGACAGGGGGTCCTCTCCTACGAGCAGTACTTC
CDR3: CASSSPPGQGVLSYEQYF
J: TRBJ2-7
D: TRBD1
size: many
V: TRBV27

DNA: TGCAGTACAAACATACTATTTCAAGAGACCCAGTACTTC
CDR3: CSTNILFQETQYF
J: TRBJ2-5
D: .
size: .
V: TRBV20-1

DNA: TGTGCCATCAGTGAGTCGCCGGGGAAAAGGAATTCACCCCTCCACTTT
CDR3: CAISESPGKRNSPLHF
J: TRBJ1-6
D: .
size: .
V: TRBV10-3

DNA: TGTGCCAGCAGCTTAGAAGGGACTGACACAGATACGCAGTATTTT
CDR3: CASSLEGTDTDTQYF
J: TRBJ2-3
D: .
size: many
V: TRBV7-9

DNA: TGTGCCAGCAGTTTGCCCGGTGGGAACCAGCCCCAGCATTTT
CDR3: CASSLPGGNQPQHF
J: TRBJ1-5
D: .
size: .
V: TRBV28

DNA: TGCAGTGCTAGGGGACTAGCGGGGCTAGAGCAGTTCTTC
CDR3: CSARGLAGLEQFF
J: TRBJ2-1
D: TRBD2
size: .
V: TRBV20-1

DNA: TGTGCCAGTAGTATATGGCGTCTAGCGGGAGGGCCGGCCACCGGGGAGCTGTTTTTT
CDR3: CASSIWRLAGGPATGELFF
J: TRBJ2-2
D: TRBD2
size: many
V: TRBV19

DNA: TGCGCCAGCAGCTCTCCGGGACAGTGGGATGGCTACACCTTC
CDR3: CASSSPGQWDGYTF
J: TRBJ1-2
D: TRBD1
size: many
V: TRBV5-1

DNA: TGTGCCAGTAGTACGATCGGGATGAACACTGAAGCTTTCTTT
CDR3: CASSTIGMNTEAFF
J: TRBJ1-1
D: .
size: many
V: TRBV19

DNA: TGTGCCAGCAGTTACTCGATGACAGGGGGCATCGAGCAGTACTTC
CDR3: CASSYSMTGGIEQYF
J: TRBJ2-7
D: TRBD1
size: many
V: TRBV6-5

DNA: TGTGCCAGTAGTATCCCGACAACGAGCATTTTCCATGAGCAGTTCTTC
CDR3: CASSIPTTSIFHEQFF
J: TRBJ2-1
D: .
size: .
V: TRBV19

DNA: TGTGCCAGCAGTTCCCCCGGAGTCGCTGAGCAGTTCTTC
CDR3: CASSSPGVAEQFF
J: TRBJ2-1
D: .
size: few
V: TRBV6-5

DNA: TGTGCCACGGAAGGACGACTCGGAAACACCATATATTTT
CDR3: CATEGRLGNTIYF
J: TRBJ1-3
D: .
size: .
V: TRBV12-3/TRBV12-4

DNA: TGCAGCGCCCTCGGACAGGGGGGGAACACCGGGGAGCTGTTTTTT
CDR3: CSALGQGGNTGELFF
J: TRBJ2-2
D: TRBD1
size: .
V: TRBV29-1

DNA: TGTGCCAGTAGTATAGATCGAGTTAACACTGAAGCTTTCTTT
CDR3: CASSIDRVNTEAFF
J: TRBJ1-1
D: .
size: .
V: TRBV19

DNA: TGTGCCACCAGTGATTCGGCGACAGGGGGTCTGGAGACCCAGTACTTC
CDR3: CATSDSATGGLETQYF
J: TRBJ2-5
D: TRBD1
size: .
V: TRBV24-1

DNA: TGTGCCACCAGTGATGGCAGGGGGTCGACCAAAAACATTCAGTACTTC
CDR3: CATSDGRGSTKNIQYF
J: TRBJ2-4
D: TRBD1
size: .
V: TRBV24-1

DNA: TGTGCCGCCAGGGTGGGAGGGGCTTTGACGACTGGAGCTTTCTTT
CDR3: CAARVGGALTTGAFF
J: TRBJ1-1
D: .
size: .
V: TRBV15

DNA: TGTGCCACCAGTGACCGGAGCGGGACCCACCAAGAGACCCAGTACTTC
CDR3: CATSDRSGTHQETQYF
J: TRBJ2-5
D: TRBD2
size: many
V: TRBV24-1

DNA: TGTGCCAGCAGCTCCCGACTAGCTAGCACAGATACGCAGTATTTT
CDR3: CASSSRLASTDTQYF
J: TRBJ2-3
D: TRBD2
size: many
V: TRBV5-4

DNA: TGTGCCAGCAGTTTGAGCGGGGTGGAGACCCAGTACTTC
CDR3: CASSLSGVETQYF
J: TRBJ2-5
D: TRBD2
size: few
V: TRBV7-9

DNA: TGTGCCTGGAGGACCACAGGGGACTATGGCTACACCTTC
CDR3: CAWRTTGDYGYTF
J: TRBJ1-2
D: TRBD1
size: many
V: TRBV30

DNA: TGTTCCATCGGACAGGGCAACACCATATATTTT
CDR3: CSIGQGNTIYF
J: TRBJ1-3
D: TRBD1
size: .
V: TRBV25-1

DNA: TGTGCCAGTAGTATAGGACTACCGACGGAAGCTTTCTTT
CDR3: CASSIGLPTEAFF
J: TRBJ1-1
D: .
size: .
V: TRBV19

DNA: TGTGCCAGCAGCTTAGCTAGAGATTCATCCTTCCACTTT
CDR3: CASSLARDSSFHF
J: TRBJ1-6
D: .
size: .
V: TRBV7-9

DNA: TGTGCCTGGGGCCGAGGTTTTTTGGGACAGAATAATTCACCCCTCCACTTT
CDR3: CAWGRGFLGQNNSPLHF
J: TRBJ1-6
D: TRBD1
size: .
V: TRBV30

DNA: TGTGCCAGCAGTTTGTCAGGGACAGGGGTTAAAGAGGGCAATCAGCCCCAGCATTTT
CDR3: CASSLSGTGVKEGNQPQHF
J: TRBJ1-5
D: TRBD1
size: .
V: TRBV12-3/TRBV12-4

DNA: TGTGCCAGCAGCACTCCACAGGGCGGTCGCTACACCTTC
CDR3: CASSTPQGGRYTF
J: TRBJ1-2
D: .
size: many
V: TRBV7-2

DNA: TGTGCAGGGGGGGATAGCTCCTACGAGCAGTACTTC
CDR3: CAGGDSSYEQYF
J: TRBJ2-7
D: .
size: once
V: TRBV2

DNA: TGCAGCGTTGAAGGGGGGCGGGAGTGGTTCTTC
CDR3: CSVEGGREWFF
J: TRBJ2-1
D: .
size: .
V: TRBV29-1

DNA: TGCGCCAGCAGGTTCGGGATTAGCGGGATGTACAATGAGCAGTATTTT
CDR3: CASRFGISGMYNEQYF
J: TRBJ2-3
D: TRBD2
size: .
V: TRBV5-1

DNA: TGTGCCAGCAGTATAATAACCTGGGAGCAGTTCTTC
CDR3: CASSIITWEQFF
J: TRBJ2-1
D: .
size: .
V: TRBV12-3/TRBV12-4

DNA: TGCGCCAGCAGCTTGTCTATGGACGGTGAGCAGTTCTTC
CDR3: CASSLSMDGEQFF
J: TRBJ2-1
D: .
size: many
V: TRBV5-1

DNA: TGTGCCAGCAGCGTAGCCGGGTCTGGGGCCAACGTCCTGACTTTC
CDR3: CASSVAGSGANVLTF
J: TRBJ2-6
D: .
size: many
V: TRBV9